Described below is a single T cell receptor (beta chain) sequence and its context. Its antigen is currently unknown. A modified ARM-PCR protocol with three rounds of nested PCR amplified TCRbeta. TCRdb itself ran the multiplex PCR reads through MiXCR, one entry per CDR3 protein. The sample includes more than 75,000 distinct CDR3 sequences, 75% to 85% of them seen just once. The data were obtained in a study of tumor and adjacent non-tumor tissue in lung cancer. As for the study in general: Some 3.9 million productive TCRbeta reads were obtained per sample on average. General observations from the study: Tumor tissue had significantly higher TCR diversity than normal lung.

No cell sorting was done before RNA was extracted from the tissue. This non-tumor lung sample came from over 3 cm beyond the tumor edge. Sequenced: distant non-tumor lung tissue. The sequence derives from a man aged 55 to 70 with small cell lung cancer.

Written as DNA, the CDR3 is TGCAGTGCTGGGAGGGGACAGACGAATATTGAAGCTTTCTTT. It translates to CSAGRGQTNIEAFF. This chain joins TRBV20-1 and TRBJ1-1; 7 nucleotides agree with TRBD1. The CDR3 length is 14 residues. Germline V gene data show CDR1 as DFQATT and CDR2 as SNEGSKA (reference sequence). J was trimmed by 7 bases and V by 5 bases; bases with no gene match: 13.